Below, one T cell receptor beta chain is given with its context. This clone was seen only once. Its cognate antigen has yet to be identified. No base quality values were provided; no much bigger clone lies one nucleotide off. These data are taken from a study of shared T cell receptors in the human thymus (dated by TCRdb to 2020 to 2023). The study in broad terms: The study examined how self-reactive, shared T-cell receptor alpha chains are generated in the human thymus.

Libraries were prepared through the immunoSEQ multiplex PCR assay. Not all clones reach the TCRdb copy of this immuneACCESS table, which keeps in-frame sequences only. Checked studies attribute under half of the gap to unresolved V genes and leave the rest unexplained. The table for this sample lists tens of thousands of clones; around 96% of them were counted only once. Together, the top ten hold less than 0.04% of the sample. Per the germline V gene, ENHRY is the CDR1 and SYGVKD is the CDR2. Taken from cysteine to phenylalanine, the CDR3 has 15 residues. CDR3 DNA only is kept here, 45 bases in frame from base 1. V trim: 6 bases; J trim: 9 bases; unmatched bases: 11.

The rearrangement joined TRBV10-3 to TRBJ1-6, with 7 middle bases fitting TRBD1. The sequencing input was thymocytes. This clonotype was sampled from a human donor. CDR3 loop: CAISPAGTVGSPLHF. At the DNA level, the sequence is TGTGCCATCAGCCCTGCCGGGACAGTGGGTTCACCCCTCCACTTT.